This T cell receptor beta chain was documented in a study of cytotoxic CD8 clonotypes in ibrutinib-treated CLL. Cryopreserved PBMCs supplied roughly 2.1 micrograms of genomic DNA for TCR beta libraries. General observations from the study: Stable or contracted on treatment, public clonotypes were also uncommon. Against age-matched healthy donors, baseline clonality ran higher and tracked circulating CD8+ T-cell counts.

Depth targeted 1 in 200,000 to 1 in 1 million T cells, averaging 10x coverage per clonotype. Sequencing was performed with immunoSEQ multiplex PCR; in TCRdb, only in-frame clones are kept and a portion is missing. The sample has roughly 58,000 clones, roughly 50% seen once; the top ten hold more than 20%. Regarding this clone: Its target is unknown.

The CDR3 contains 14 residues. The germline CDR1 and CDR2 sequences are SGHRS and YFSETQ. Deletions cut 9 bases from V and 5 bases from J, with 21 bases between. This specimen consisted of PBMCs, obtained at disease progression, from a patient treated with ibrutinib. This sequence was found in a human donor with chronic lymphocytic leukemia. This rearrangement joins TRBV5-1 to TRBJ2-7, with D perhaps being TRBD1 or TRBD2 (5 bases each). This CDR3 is CATKQIGAGDEQYF. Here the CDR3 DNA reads TGCGCCACCAAGCAGATCGGGGCAGGCGACGAGCAGTACTTC.